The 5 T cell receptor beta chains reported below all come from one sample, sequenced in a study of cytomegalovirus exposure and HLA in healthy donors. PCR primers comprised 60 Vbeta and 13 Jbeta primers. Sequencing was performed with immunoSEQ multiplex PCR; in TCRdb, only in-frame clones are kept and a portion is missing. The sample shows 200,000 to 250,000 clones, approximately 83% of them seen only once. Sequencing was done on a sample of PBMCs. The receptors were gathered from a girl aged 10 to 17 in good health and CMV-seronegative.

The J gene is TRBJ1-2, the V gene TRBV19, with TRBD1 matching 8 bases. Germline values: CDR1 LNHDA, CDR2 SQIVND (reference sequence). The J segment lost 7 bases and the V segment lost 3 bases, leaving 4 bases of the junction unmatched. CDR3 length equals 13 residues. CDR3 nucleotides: TGTGCCAGTAGTATCGGACAGGGTGCTGGCTACACCTTC. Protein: CASSIGQGAGYTF.

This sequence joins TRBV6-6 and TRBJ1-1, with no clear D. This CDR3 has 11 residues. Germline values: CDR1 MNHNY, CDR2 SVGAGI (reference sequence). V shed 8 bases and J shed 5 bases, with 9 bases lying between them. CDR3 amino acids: CASRGRTEAFF. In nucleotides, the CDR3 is TGTGCCAGCCGAGGGAGGACTGAAGCTTTCTTT.

The chain's CDR3 is CASSATGVYYGYTF. The CDR3 DNA is TGTGCCAGCAGCGCAACAGGGGTGTACTATGGCTACACCTTC. The chain recombines TRBV7-9 with TRBJ1-2; 7 bases match TRBD1. The germline gives CDR1 SEHNR, CDR2 FQNEAQ (reference sequence). The CDR3 is 14 amino acids. V shed 5 bases and J 3 bases; nucleotides not matched to a gene: 6.

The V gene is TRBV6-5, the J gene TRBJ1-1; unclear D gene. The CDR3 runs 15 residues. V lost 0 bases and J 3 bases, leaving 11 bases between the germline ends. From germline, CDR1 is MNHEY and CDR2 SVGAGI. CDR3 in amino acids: CASSYSGEGDTEAFF. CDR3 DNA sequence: TGTGCCAGCAGTTACTCCGGGGAGGGAGACACTGAAGCTTTCTTT.

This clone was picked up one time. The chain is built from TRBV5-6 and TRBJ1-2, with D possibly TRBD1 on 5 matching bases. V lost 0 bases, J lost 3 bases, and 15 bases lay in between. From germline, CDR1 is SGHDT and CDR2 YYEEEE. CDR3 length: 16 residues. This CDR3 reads CASSLDGGGSDYGYTF. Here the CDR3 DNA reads TGTGCCAGCAGCTTGGATGGGGGGGGAAGTGACTATGGCTACACCTTC.